The 16 T cell receptor beta chains below were found in one sample sequenced in a study of cytomegalovirus exposure and HLA in healthy donors. PCR amplification relied on 60 Vbeta primers (plus 13 Jbeta primers). Data came from immunoSEQ multiplex PCR; TCRdb stores just in-frame clones and leaves some out. The repertoire holds about 150,000 clones, approximately 80% seen once, with about 6.4% in the top ten. Sample: PBMCs. Receptor source: a woman between 50 and 59 years old in good health and CMV-seropositive.

For the CDR3, the DNA is TGTGCCTGGAGTGCGGGTTCTGGTGGCTACACCTTC. It translates to CAWSAGSGGYTF. This chain joins TRBV30 and TRBJ1-2; D ambiguous. The germline V gene encodes CDR1 GTSNPN and CDR2 SVGIG (reference sequence). The CDR3 length is 12 residues. Deletions cut 1 base from V and 7 bases from J, with 10 bases between.

There are many counts of this clone. This chain joins TRBV6-6 and TRBJ2-2, with 7 bases fitting TRBD1. CDR3 length: 14 residues. The V gene end was trimmed by 6 bases and the J gene end by 2 bases; junction bases not matched to a gene: 3. Germline assignment: CDR1 MNHNY and CDR2 SVGAGI (reference sequence). The CDR3 loop is CASRGQLNTGELFF. As DNA, the CDR3 is TGTGCCAGCAGGGGACAGCTAAACACCGGGGAGCTGTTTTTT.

The chain has TRBV6-5 and TRBJ1-3; no clear D gene. The CDR3 is 13 amino acids. Trimming removed 8 bases from V and 3 bases from J, with 11 bases in between. Per the germline V gene, CDR1 is MNHEY and CDR2 is SVGAGI. The CDR3 bases are TGTGCCAGCTCCTTCCAGGATGGAAACACCATATATTTT. It encodes CASSFQDGNTIYF.

The chain employs TRBV30 and TRBJ1-1, with D uncertain. V lost 3 bases and J lost 2, with 7 bases in between. This CDR3 is 12 amino acids long. Germline V gene lookup returns CDR1 GTSNPN and CDR2 SVGIG (reference sequence). CDR3 nucleotide sequence: TGTGCCTGGAGAGCGGGCAACACTGAAGCTTTCTTT. Translated, it gives CAWRAGNTEAFF.

This chain joins TRBV7-2 and TRBJ2-1, with D perhaps TRBD1 (6 bases). V lost 3 bases and J 5 bases, leaving 11 bases between the germline ends. Germline values: CDR1 SGHTA, CDR2 FQGNSA. The length of the CDR3 is 14 residues. The CDR3 is CASSLAAGDNEQFF. CDR3 nucleotide sequence: TGTGCCAGCAGCTTGGCAGCAGGGGACAATGAGCAGTTCTTC.

This clone was seen more than once but under ten times. The chain combines TRBV7-2 with TRBJ2-6; perhaps TRBD2 as D (7 bases). The CDR3 spans 17 residues. Trimming removed 5 bases at V and 0 bases at J, with 14 bases between. Germline loops: CDR1 SGHTA, CDR2 FQGNSA. CDR3 coding DNA: TGTGCCAGCAGCCCCAGAGGGGGGGACTCTGGGGCCAACGTCCTGACTTTC. Protein sequence: CASSPRGGDSGANVLTF.

The chain is built from TRBV5-1 and TRBJ2-3; D uncertain. V lost 4 bases and J 0 bases, leaving 9 bases between the germline ends. Germline CDR1 is SGHRS and CDR2 is YFSETQ. CDR3 size: 14 residues. CDR3 nucleotides: TGCGCCAGCAGCCCGAAGAGGAGCACAGATACGCAGTATTTT. Protein: CASSPKRSTDTQYF. Full variable domain (missing parts from reference TRBV5-1 and TRBJ2-3): KAGVTQTPRYLIKTRGQQVTLSCSPISGHRSVSWYQQTPGQGLQFLFEYFSETQRNKGNFPGRFSGRQFSNSRSEMNVSTLELGDSALYLCASSPKRSTDTQYFGPGTRLTVL.

The chain employs TRBV19 and TRBJ2-1, with 8 bases lining up with TRBD2. The CDR3 totals 17 residues. Trimming took 3 bases from V and 6 from J; bases not matched to a gene: 13. Germline CDR1 LNHDA, CDR2 SQIVND (reference sequence). CDR3 nucleotides: TGTGCCAGTAGTATTACAAGCGGGGGCCCCCAGGGCAATGAGCAGTTCTTC. Its protein is CASSITSGGPQGNEQFF.

In this sample, this clone turned up a few times. V usage is TRBV5-4 and J usage is TRBJ1-6; D remains unclear. The CDR3 is made up of 13 amino acids. V was trimmed by 4 bases and J by 7 bases, leaving 9 bases between them. Germline CDR1 and CDR2: SGHNT and YYREEE (reference sequence). The CDR3 nucleotides are TGTGCCAGCAGCCTCGGTTCCAATTCACCCCTCCACTTT. Its translation: CASSLGSNSPLHF.

The V call is TRBV7-9, the J call TRBJ1-1; TRBD1 is a possible D gene (6 bases). The CDR3 has 16 residues. With 2 bases removed from V and 7 bases from J, the gap between germline ends came to 20 bases. Per the germline V gene, CDR1 is SEHNR and CDR2 is FQNEAQ (reference sequence). The CDR3 sequence is CASSLRGGTPPIEAFF. DNA of the CDR3: TGTGCCAGCAGCTTACGCGGGGGCACCCCCCCGATTGAAGCTTTCTTT.

The chain carries TRBV5-6 and TRBJ2-1; 9 bases match TRBD2. V lost 3 bases to trimming and J lost 9 bases; unmatched junction nucleotides: 13. Germline-derived CDR1 and CDR2 are SGHDT and YYEEEE. The CDR3 length is 16 residues. The CDR3 DNA reads as TGTGCCAGCAGCTCCTCCTGGGCGGGGGGGACGGGTGAGCAGTTCTTC. Translating it yields CASSSSWAGGTGEQFF.

Concerning this clone: Within the sample, other DNA sequences also encode this same CDR3. This chain links TRBV18 with TRBJ1-1; D uncertain. Trimming took off 3 bases at V and 1 base at J, with 6 bases between the two ends. From germline, CDR1 is KGHSH and CDR2 LQKENI. CDR3 length: 13 amino acids. In DNA, the CDR3 is TGTGCCAGCTCACCGGGCAGGAACACTGAAGCTTTCTTT. Its translation: CASSPGRNTEAFF.

V is TRBV13 and J is TRBJ2-3, with TRBD2 matching over 13 bases. Trimming removed 5 bases from V and 5 bases from J; junction bases left unmatched: 4. The CDR3 spans 15 residues. Germline V gene sequence: CDR1 PRHDT, CDR2 FYEKMQ (reference sequence). CDR3 loop: CASSKTSGGRDTQYF. The CDR3 nucleotides read TGTGCCAGCAGCAAGACTAGCGGGGGGAGAGATACGCAGTATTTT.

Details on this clone: Other DNA sequences in the sample encode the same CDR3. The V and J genes are TRBV5-1 and TRBJ1-5; 7 bases line up with TRBD1. With V trimmed by 0 bases and J by 4 bases, 4 bases remained unmatched. The CDR3 runs 15 residues. Germline V gives CDR1 SGHRS, CDR2 YFSETQ. The CDR3 nucleotides are TGCGCCAGCAGCTTGGCGCCAGGGGGAAATCAGCCCCAGCATTTT. It codes for CASSLAPGGNQPQHF.

A few counts support this clone. V and J are TRBV7-6 and TRBJ2-3; D might be TRBD1 (5 bases). Trimming took off 4 bases at V and 3 bases at J, with 20 bases between the two ends. CDR3 length equals 17 residues. Germline-derived CDR1 and CDR2 are SGHVS and FNYEAQ. The CDR3 spells CASSSNTGPTPTDTQYF. CDR3 coding DNA: TGTGCCAGCAGCTCGAACACAGGACCGACTCCGACAGATACGCAGTATTTT.

Concerning this clone itself: Other nucleotide sequences in the sample specify the same CDR3. The CDR3 nucleotides are TGTGCCAGTAGTATAGATGGGGGGCAGCCCCAGCATTTT. Protein sequence: CASSIDGGQPQHF. The chain employs TRBV19 and TRBJ1-5, with D tentatively TRBD1 (5 bases). The CDR3 sequence is 13 residues long. Germline values: CDR1 LNHDA, CDR2 SQIVND (reference sequence). Deletions cut 0 bases from V and 7 bases from J, with 7 bases between.